This T cell receptor (beta chain) comes out of a study of post-analysis software for immune sequencing data. Study results and caveats: Compared with controls, patients had more of about 5 TRBV segments, including TRBV5-6, TRBV5-1 and TRBV20-1.

Built from TCR beta cDNA, the libraries had unique molecular identifiers in them. Between about 1 and 11 million T cells gave rise to approximately 520,000 cDNA molecules. TCRdb fed the PCR reads into MiXCR, producing one record per CDR3 protein. This table has 700,000 to 900,000 distinct CDR3 sequences, about 43% appearing once. Of note for this clonotype: What it binds is not known.

The CDR3 loop spans 19 amino acids. Trimming removed 0 bases at V and 0 bases at J, with 15 bases between. Per the germline V gene, CDR1 is SGHVS and CDR2 is FNYEAQ. The sequence was obtained from a girl aged 5 to 17 with multiple sclerosis. Sequencing was done on a sample of blood. The chain recombines TRBV7-6 with TRBJ2-6; tentative D call: TRBD1 (5 bases). The CDR3 DNA follows: TGTGCCAGCAGCTTAGCGGTCTGGCAGGGCCTCTCTGGGGCCAACGTCCTGACTTTC. Amino acids: CASSLAVWQGLSGANVLTF.